This TCR beta chain originates from a study of blood T cells in healthy people across ages. For the second PCR, which ran for about 7 to 11 cycles, a sample-barcoded 5' primer and a J-beta primer mix were used. From each sample, at least 3 million paired-end reads containing CDR3 were obtained. From the 5' RACE reads, TCRdb called clonotypes with MiXCR, one entry per CDR3 protein. The repertoire consists of 1.8 million or so distinct CDR3 sequences, with around 40% occurring once and the leading ten covering approximately 22%. Findings of the study overall: Roughly linear age-related decline in beta diversity appeared, significant by age about 40. Unsorted PBMCs prevented conclusive naive versus antigen-experienced comparison.

On this clonotype itself: What it recognizes is unknown.

Aged about 6 to 95, donors were systemically healthy Caucasians from Russia. The CDR3 consists of 13 residues. Germline CDR1 reads SGHRS; CDR2 reads YFSETQ. Trimming removed 4 bases at V and 10 bases at J, with 16 bases between. The receptor was isolated from a human donor in good health. The gene calls are TRBV5-1 and TRBJ2-3; D possibly corresponds to TRBD2 (6 bases). The sample taken for sequencing was blood. DNA of the CDR3: TGCGCCAGCAGCCCGATGACACCGGGGGCGCAGTATTTT. Its protein is CASSPMTPGAQYF.